Below are 10 T cell receptor beta chains sequenced from a single sample in a study of blood T cell repertoires in COVID-19. Sequencing was performed with immunoSEQ multiplex PCR; in TCRdb, only in-frame clones are kept and a portion is missing. The sample yields roughly 100,000 clones, 81% seen once. The sequencing input was peripheral blood. The receptors come from an older man with acute or convalescent COVID-19.

This clone occurred a few times. The V call is TRBV11-2, the J call TRBJ1-6; D perhaps matches TRBD1 (6 bases). V shed 5 bases and J shed 5 bases, with 7 bases lying between them. This CDR3 comprises 13 residues. CDR1 SGHAT and CDR2 FQNNGV come from the germline V gene. CDR3 loop: CASSRTDNSPLHF. CDR3 sequence (DNA): TGTGCCAGCAGCCGGACAGATAATTCACCCCTCCACTTT.

The chain carries TRBV19 and TRBJ2-3, with D tentatively TRBD2 (5 bases). Germline V gene lookup returns CDR1 LNHDA and CDR2 SQIVND (reference sequence). There are 16 residues in the CDR3. V was shortened by 3 bases and J by 2 bases, with 15 bases between the two germline ends. In DNA, the CDR3 is TGTGCCAGTAGTATGTTCTTGGGAGACCCCACAGATACGCAGTATTTT. It encodes CASSMFLGDPTDTQYF.

The chain has TRBV7-2 and TRBJ1-2; D may be TRBD1 (5 bases). CDR3 size: 16 residues. CDR1 is SGHTA and CDR2 is FQGNSA in the germline V gene. Trimming left V 1 base short and J 4 bases short, with 16 bases between. The CDR3 here is CASSLEMGGRGYGYTF. The CDR3 DNA reads as TGTGCCAGCAGCTTAGAAATGGGGGGTAGGGGCTATGGCTACACCTTC.

V usage is TRBV6-2 or TRBV6-3 and J usage is TRBJ1-4; possible D gene TRBD1, 5 bases. Trimming pared 0 bases from V and 4 bases from J, leaving 12 bases between. The CDR3 extends over 16 amino acids. Germline values: CDR1 MNHEY, CDR2 SVGEGT. As DNA, the CDR3 is TGTGCCAGCAGTTACTCGTCGTCAGGGATTAATGAAAAACTGTTTTTT. It encodes CASSYSSSGINEKLFF.

The chain combines TRBV5-5 with TRBJ2-5; possibly TRBD1 for D (5 bases). CDR3 size: 13 residues. In germline, CDR1 is SGHKS, CDR2 YYEKEE (reference sequence). The ends were cut back, 2 bases at V and 4 bases at J, with 9 bases in the middle. CDR3 amino acids: CASSFGRVETQYF. CDR3 coding DNA: TGTGCCAGCAGCTTCGGCAGGGTAGAGACCCAGTACTTC.

As concerns this clone: The identical CDR3 is also encoded by other nucleotide sequences in the sample. The V call is TRBV5-1, the J call TRBJ2-2; 7 bases agree with TRBD2. The CDR3 spans 15 residues. Trimming cost V 4 bases and J 1 base; bases outside gene matches: 4. Germline V gene sequence: CDR1 SGHRS, CDR2 YFSETQ. The CDR3 region has the DNA TGCGCCAGCAGCCCCTTAGCGGGGAACACCGGGGAGCTGTTTTTT. This codes for CASSPLAGNTGELFF.

The chain carries TRBV5-6 and TRBJ1-2, with 8 bases matching TRBD1. V lost 2 bases to trimming and J lost 6 bases; unmatched junction nucleotides: 3. The germline V gene encodes CDR1 SGHDT and CDR2 YYEEEE. CDR3 length: 13 residues. This CDR3 reads CASSFRTGNGYTF. The CDR3 DNA reads as TGTGCCAGCAGCTTTAGGACAGGGAATGGCTACACCTTC.

Concerning this clone itself: Other DNA sequences in the sample encode the same CDR3. The genes are TRBV5-1 and TRBJ1-1; D possibly corresponds to TRBD1 (5 bases). V was shortened by 0 bases and J by 1 base, with 10 bases between the two germline ends. Germline V gene data show CDR1 as SGHRS and CDR2 as YFSETQ. The CDR3 consists of 15 residues. The CDR3 sequence is CASSLAGQGNTEAFF. The CDR3 DNA sequence: TGCGCCAGCAGCTTGGCCGGGCAGGGGAACACTGAAGCTTTCTTT.

This clone occurred once. This chain links TRBV7-9 with TRBJ2-1; TRBD2 agrees at 8 bases. Germline assignment: CDR1 SEHNR and CDR2 FQNEAQ (reference sequence). The CDR3 runs to 15 residues. J lost 6 bases, V lost 1 base, and 5 bases had no gene match. The CDR3 here is CASSLELAVLNEQFF. For the CDR3, the DNA is TGTGCCAGCAGCTTAGAACTAGCGGTACTCAATGAGCAGTTCTTC.

This chain joins TRBV11-2 and TRBJ1-1, with unresolved D. The CDR3 extends over 14 amino acids. Trimming cost V 6 bases and J 5 bases, with 16 bases left between them. In germline, CDR1 is SGHAT, CDR2 FQNNGV. This CDR3 is CASSTDYWGTEAFF. The CDR3 DNA reads TGTGCCAGCAGTACTGACTATTGGGGTACTGAAGCTTTCTTT. Looking up the rest from reference TRBV11-2 and TRBJ1-1 gives the full variable domain: EAGVAQSPRYKIIEKRQSVAFWCNPISGHATLYWYQQILGQGPKLLIQFQNNGVVDDSQLPKDRFSAERLKGVDSTLKIQPAKLEDSAVYLCASSTDYWGTEAFFGQGTRLTVV.